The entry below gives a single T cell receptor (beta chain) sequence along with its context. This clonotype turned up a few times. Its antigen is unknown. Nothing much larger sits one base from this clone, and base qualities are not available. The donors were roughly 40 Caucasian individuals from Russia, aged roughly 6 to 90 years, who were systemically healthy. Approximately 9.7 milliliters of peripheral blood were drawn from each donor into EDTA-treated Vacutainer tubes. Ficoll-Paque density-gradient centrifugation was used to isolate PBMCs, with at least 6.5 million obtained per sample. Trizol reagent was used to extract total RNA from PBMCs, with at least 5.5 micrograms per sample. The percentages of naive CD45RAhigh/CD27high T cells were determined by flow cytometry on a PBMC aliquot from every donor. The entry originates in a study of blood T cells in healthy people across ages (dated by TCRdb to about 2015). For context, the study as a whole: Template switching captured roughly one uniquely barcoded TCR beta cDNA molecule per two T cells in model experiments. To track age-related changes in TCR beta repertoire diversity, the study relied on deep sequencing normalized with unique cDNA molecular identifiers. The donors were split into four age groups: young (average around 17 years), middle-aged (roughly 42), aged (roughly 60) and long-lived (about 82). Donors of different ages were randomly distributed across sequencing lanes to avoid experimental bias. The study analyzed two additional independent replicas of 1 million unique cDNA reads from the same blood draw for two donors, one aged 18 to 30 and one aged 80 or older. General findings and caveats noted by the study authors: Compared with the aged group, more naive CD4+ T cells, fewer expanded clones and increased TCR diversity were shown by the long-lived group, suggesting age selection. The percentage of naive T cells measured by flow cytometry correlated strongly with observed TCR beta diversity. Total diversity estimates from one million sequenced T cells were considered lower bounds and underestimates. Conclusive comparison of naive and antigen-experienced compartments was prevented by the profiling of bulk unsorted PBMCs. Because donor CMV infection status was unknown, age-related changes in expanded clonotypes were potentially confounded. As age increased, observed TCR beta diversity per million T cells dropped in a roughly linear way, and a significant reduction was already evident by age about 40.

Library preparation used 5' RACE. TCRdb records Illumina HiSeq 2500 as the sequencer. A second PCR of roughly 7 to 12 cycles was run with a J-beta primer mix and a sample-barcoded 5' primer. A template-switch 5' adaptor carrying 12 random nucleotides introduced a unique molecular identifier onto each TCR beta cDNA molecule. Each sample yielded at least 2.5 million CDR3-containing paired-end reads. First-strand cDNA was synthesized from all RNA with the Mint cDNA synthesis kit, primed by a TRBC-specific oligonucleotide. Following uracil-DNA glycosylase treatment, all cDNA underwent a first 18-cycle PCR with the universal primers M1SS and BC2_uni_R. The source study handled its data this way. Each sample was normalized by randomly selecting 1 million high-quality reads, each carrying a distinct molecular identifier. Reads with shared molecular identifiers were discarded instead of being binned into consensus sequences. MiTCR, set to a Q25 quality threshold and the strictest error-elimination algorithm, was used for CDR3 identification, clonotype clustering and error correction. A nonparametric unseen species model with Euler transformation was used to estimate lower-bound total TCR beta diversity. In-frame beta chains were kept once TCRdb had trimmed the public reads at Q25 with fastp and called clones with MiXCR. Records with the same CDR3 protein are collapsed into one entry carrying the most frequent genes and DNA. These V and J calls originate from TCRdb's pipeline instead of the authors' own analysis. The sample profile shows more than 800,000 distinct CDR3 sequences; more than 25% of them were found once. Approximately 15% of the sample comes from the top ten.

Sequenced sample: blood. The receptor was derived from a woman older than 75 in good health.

The DNA sequence follows: TGCAGTGCTAGACTCATTGGGGGGCGCGGGGAAAAACTGTTTTTT. Translation gives CSARLIGGRGEKLFF. The receptor chain draws on TRBV20-1 and TRBJ1-4; the D region possibly corresponds to TRBD1 (6 bases align). From a lookup of the germline V gene (reference sequence), CDR1 and CDR2 are DFQATT and SNEGSKA. From the cysteine through the phenylalanine, the CDR3 covers 15 amino acids. Only CDR3 DNA remains: 45 bases, in frame from the first base. V and J lose 2 bases and 8 bases, and a span of 18 bases separates them.